The clone carrying this T cell receptor (beta chain) occurred many times. This entry is derived from a study of metastatic and nonmetastatic thyroid tumors. In the study overall: Repertoires from blood and tumor or nodule tissue of malignant and benign thyroid patients were compared.

TCRdb called clones again from the PCR reads with MiXCR. Among more than 20,000 clones listed, around 28% were seen once. All patients reached thyroid surgery having received no treatment beforehand. Looked up from germline, CDR1 is SGHDN and CDR2 is FVKESK. Trimming cost V 4 bases and J 0 bases, with 24 bases left between them. This CDR3 region has 20 residues. The sample consisted of tumor tissue. J is TRBJ2-2 and V is TRBV14, with TRBD1 as a possible D gene (5 bases). This sequence originates from a female donor with papillary thyroid cancer or a benign thyroid nodule (not recorded which). Some clones in this sample may be carry-over from other donors' samples. In DNA, the CDR3 is TGTGCCAGCAGCCCGGGCCAGGGAAGCCCCTACCCCACGAACACCGGGGAGCTGTTTTTT. Protein product: CASSPGQGSPYPTNTGELFF.